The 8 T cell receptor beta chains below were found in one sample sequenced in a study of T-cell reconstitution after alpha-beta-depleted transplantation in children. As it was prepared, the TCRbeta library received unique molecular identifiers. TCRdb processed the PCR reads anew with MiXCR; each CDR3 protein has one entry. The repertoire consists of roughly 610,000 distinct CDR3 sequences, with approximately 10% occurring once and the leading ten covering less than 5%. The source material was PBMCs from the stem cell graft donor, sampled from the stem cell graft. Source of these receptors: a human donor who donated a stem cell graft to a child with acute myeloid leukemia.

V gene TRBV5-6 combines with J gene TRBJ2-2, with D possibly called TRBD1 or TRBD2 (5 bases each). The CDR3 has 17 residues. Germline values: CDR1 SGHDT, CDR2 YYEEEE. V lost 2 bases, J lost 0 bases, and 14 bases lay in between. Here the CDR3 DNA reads TGTGCCAGCAGCTTACGATTACCGGGACCGAACACCGGGGAGCTGTTTTTT. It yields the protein CASSLRLPGPNTGELFF.

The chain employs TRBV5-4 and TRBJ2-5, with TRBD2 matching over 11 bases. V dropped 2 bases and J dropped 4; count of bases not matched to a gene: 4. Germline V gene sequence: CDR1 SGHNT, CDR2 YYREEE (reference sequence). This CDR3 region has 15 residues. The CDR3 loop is CASSLRLAGTETQYF. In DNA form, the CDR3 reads TGTGCCAGCAGCTTACGACTAGCGGGAACAGAGACCCAGTACTTC.

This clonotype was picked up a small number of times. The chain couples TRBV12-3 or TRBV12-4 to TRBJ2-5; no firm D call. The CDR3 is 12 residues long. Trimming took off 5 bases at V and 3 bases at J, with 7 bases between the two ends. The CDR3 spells CASSALEETQYF. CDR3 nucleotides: TGTGCCAGCAGTGCTCTTGAAGAGACCCAGTACTTC.

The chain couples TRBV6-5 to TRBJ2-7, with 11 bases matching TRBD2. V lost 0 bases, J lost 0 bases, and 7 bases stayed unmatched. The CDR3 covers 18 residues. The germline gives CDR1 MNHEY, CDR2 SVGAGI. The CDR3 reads CASSYSGLAVGPSYEQYF. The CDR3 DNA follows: TGTGCCAGCAGTTACTCGGGACTAGCGGTTGGACCCTCCTACGAGCAGTACTTC.

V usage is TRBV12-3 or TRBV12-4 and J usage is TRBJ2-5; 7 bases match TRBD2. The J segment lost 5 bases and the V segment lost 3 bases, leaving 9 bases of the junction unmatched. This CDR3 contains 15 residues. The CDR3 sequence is CASSLFQETSETQYF. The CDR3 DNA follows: TGTGCCAGCAGTTTGTTTCAGGAGACTAGCGAGACCCAGTACTTC.

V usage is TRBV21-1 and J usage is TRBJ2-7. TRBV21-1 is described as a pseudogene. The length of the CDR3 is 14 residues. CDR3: CASSKEDESYEQYF. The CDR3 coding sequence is TGTGCCAGCAGCAAAGAGGACGAATCCTACGAGCAGTACTTC.

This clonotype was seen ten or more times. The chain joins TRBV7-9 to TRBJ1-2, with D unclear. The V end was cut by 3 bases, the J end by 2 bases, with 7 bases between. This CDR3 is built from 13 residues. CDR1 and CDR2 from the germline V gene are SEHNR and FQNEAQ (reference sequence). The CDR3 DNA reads TGTGCCAGCAGCTTGGAGAAAAACTATGGCTACACCTTC. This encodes CASSLEKNYGYTF.

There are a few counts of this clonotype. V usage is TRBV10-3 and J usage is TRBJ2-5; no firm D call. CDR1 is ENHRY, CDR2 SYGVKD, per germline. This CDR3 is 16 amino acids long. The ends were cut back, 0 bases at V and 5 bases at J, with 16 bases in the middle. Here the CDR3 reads CAISESEPGKWETQYF. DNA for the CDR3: TGTGCCATCAGTGAGTCAGAACCTGGGAAGTGGGAGACCCAGTACTTC.